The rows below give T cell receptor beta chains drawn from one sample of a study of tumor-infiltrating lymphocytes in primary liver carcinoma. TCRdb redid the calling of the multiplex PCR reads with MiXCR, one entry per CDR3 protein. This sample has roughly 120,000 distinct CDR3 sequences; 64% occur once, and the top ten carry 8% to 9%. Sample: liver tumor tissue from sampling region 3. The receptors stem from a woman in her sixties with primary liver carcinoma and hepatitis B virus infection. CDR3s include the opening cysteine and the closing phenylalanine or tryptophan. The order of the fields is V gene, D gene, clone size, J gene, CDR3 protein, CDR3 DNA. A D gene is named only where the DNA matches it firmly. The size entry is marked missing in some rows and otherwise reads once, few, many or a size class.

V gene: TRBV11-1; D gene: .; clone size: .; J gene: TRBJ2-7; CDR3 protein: CVSSPRIAGLREQNF; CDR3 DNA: TGTGTCAGCAGCCCTCGGATAGCAGGACTACGCGAGCAGAACTTC
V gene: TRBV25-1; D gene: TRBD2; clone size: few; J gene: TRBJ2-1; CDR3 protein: CASSEFAGGTQFF; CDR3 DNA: TGTGCCAGCAGTGAATTTGCGGGAGGGACGCAGTTCTTC
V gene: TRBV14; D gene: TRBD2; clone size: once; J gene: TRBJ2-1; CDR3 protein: CPSSQSKRDRFNEQFF; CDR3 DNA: TGTCCCAGCAGCCAATCCAAGCGGGATAGATTCAATGAGCAGTTCTTC
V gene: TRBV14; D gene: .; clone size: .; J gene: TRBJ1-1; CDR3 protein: CASGQDPRSRNRYMNTEAFF; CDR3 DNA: TGTGCCAGCGGCCAAGACCCAAGATCCCGAAACAGGTACATGAACACTGAAGCTTTCTTT
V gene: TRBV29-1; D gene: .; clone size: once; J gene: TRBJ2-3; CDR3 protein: CSVNQLLDTQYF; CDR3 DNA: TGCAGCGTTAACCAGCTATTAGATACGCAGTATTTT
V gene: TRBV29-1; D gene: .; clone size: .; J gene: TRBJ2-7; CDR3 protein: CIVARAQEDYEQYF; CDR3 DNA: TGCATCGTCGCTAGGGCCCAGGAGGACTACGAGCAGTACTTC
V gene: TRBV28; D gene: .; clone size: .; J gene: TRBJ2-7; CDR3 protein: CASSFQHRDTSPYEQYF; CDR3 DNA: TGTGCCAGCAGTTTTCAACACCGGGACACTTCCCCCTACGAGCAGTACTTC
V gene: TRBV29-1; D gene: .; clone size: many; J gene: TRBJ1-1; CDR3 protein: CSVAGRFMNTEAFF; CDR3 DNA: TGCAGCGTGGCGGGACGGTTCATGAACACTGAAGCTTTCTTT
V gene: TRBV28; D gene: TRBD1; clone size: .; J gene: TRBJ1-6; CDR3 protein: CASSSRPGQGENSPLHF; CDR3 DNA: TGTGCCAGCAGTTCCCGCCCGGGACAGGGGGAGAATTCACCCCTCCACTTT
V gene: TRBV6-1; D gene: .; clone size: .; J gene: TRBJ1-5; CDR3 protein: CGSNALSNQPQHF; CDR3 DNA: TGTGGCAGCAACGCCCTAAGTAATCAGCCCCAGCATTTT
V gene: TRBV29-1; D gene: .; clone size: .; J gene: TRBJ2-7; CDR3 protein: CNVGTGGPHEQYF; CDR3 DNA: TGCAACGTTGGGACTGGCGGACCGCACGAGCAGTACTTC
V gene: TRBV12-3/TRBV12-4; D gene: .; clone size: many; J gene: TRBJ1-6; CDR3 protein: CASSLGGRYSPLHF; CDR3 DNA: TGTGCCAGCAGTTTGGGGGGACGGTATTCACCCCTCCACTTT
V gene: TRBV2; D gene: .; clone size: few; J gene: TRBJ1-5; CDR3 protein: CASRENQPQHF; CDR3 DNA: TGTGCCAGCAGAGAGAATCAGCCCCAGCATTTT
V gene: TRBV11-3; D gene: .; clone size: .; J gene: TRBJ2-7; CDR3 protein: CASTYWDGPFYPYEQYF; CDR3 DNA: TGTGCCAGCACCTATTGGGACGGACCATTCTACCCCTACGAGCAGTACTTC
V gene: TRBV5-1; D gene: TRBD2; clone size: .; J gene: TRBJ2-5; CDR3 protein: CASSRGRGVAQETQYF; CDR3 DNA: TGCGCCAGCAGCCGTGGCCGGGGGGTGGCACAAGAGACCCAGTACTTC
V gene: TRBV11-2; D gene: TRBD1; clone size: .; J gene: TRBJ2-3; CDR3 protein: CASSLELRTGVIDTQYF; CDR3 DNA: TGTGCCAGCAGCTTAGAGCTTCGGACAGGGGTCATAGATACACAGTATTTT
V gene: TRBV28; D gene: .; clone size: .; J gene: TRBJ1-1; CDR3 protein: CANSIRVATFF; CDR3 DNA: TGCGCCAACAGTATCAGGGTGGCAACTTTCTTT
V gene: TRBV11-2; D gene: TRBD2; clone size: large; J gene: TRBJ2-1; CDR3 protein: CASSWTSGGEQFF; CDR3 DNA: TGTGCCAGCAGCTGGACTAGCGGTGGTGAGCAGTTCTTC
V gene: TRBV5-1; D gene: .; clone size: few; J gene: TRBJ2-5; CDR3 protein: CASSQGGALQETQYF; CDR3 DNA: TGCGCCAGCAGCCAAGGGGGGGCGCTCCAAGAGACCCAGTACTTC
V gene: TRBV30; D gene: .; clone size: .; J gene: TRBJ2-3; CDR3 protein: CAWSVSPDTQYF; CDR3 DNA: TGTGCCTGGAGTGTATCCCCAGATACGCAGTATTTT
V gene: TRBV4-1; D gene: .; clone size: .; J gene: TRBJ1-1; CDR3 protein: CASSPRARGTEAFF; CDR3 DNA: TGCGCCAGCAGTCCCAGGGCACGTGGCACTGAAGCTTTCTTT
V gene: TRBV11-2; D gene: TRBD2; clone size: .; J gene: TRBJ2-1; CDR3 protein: CASSLGGGSFYSKQFF; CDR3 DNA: TGTGCCAGCAGCTTAGGAGGCGGGAGTTTTTACAGTAAGCAGTTCTTC
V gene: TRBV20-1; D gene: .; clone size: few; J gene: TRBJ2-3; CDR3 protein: CSARDPAGNSLTDTQYF; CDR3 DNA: TGCAGTGCTAGAGATCCCGCGGGAAACTCCCTCACAGATACGCAGTATTTT
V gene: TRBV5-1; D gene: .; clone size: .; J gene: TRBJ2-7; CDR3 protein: CASSLLSQGYELYF; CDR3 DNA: TGCGCCAGCAGCTTGTTATCACAGGGCTACGAGCTGTACTTC
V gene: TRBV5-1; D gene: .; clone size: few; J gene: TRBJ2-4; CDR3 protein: CASSLSRYQGIGDIQYF; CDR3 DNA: TGCGCCAGCAGCTTGTCCCGCTACCAGGGGATTGGGGACATTCAGTACTTC
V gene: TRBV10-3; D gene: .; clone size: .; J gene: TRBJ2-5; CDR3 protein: CAVSESPLAKPRETQYF; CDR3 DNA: TGTGCCGTCAGTGAGTCCCCCCTAGCGAAACCCCGAGAGACCCAGTACTTC
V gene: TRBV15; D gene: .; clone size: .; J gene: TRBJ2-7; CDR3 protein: CATCSGTTYEYYF; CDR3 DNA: TGTGCCACCTGCTCCGGGACAACCTACGAGTATTATTTC
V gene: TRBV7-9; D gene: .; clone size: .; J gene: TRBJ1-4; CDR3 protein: CASNPWRGNEKLFF; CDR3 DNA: TGTGCCAGCAACCCATGGAGGGGGAATGAAAAACTGTTTTTT
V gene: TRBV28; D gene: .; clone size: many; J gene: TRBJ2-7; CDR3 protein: CASKSFGSSYEQYF; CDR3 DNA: TGTGCCAGCAAAAGCTTTGGGAGCTCCTACGAGCAGTACTTC
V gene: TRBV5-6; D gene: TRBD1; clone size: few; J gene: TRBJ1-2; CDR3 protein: CVSSSNYRTGGLSNYGYTF; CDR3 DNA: TGTGTCAGCAGCTCCAACTACAGGACAGGGGGTTTGAGTAACTATGGCTACACCTTC
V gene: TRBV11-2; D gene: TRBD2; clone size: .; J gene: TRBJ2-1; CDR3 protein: CVSSLGTSGFNKQFF; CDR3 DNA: TGTGTCAGCAGCTTAGGGACTAGCGGTTTCAATAAGCAGTTCTTC
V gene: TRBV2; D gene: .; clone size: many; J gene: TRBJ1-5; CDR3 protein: CASRQGPMNQPQHF; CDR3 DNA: TGTGCCAGCAGACAGGGACCGATGAATCAGCCCCAGCATTTT
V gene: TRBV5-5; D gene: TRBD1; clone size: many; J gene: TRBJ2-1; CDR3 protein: CASSLEGASGNEQFF; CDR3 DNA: TGTGCCAGCAGCTTGGAGGGGGCTTCAGGTAATGAGCAGTTCTTC
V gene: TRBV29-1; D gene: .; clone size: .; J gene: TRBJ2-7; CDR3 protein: CSVRGGSIRPYEQYF; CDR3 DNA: TGCAGCGTGAGGGGTGGTTCCATACGACCCTACGAGCAGTACTTC
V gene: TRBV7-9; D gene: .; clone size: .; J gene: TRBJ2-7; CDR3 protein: CASSQGEGPYEQYF; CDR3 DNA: TGTGCCAGCAGCCAGGGAGAGGGACCCTACGAGCAGTACTTC
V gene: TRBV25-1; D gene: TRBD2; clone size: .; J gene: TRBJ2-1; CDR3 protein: CASSEYEGLANSYNEQFF; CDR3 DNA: TGTGCCAGCAGTGAATATGAGGGACTAGCGAACTCCTACAATGAGCAGTTCTTC
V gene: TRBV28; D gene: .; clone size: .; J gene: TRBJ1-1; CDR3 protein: CASSHAGAEAFF; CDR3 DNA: TGTGCCAGCAGCCACGCAGGGGCTGAAGCTTTCTTT
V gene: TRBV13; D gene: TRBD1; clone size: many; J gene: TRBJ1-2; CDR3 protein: CASSATRQGAYGYTF; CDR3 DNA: TGTGCCAGCAGCGCCACACGACAGGGGGCATATGGCTACACCTTC
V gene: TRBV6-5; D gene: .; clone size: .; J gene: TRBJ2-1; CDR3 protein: CASNYSPSTNDQFF; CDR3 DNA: TGTGCCAGCAATTACTCCCCTAGTACTAATGATCAGTTCTTC
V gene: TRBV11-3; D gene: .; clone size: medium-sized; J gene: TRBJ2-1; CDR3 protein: CASSVFRDNEQFF; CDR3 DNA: TGTGCCAGCAGCGTTTTTCGCGACAATGAGCAGTTCTTC
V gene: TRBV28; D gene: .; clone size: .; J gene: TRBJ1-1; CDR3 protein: CASSLGAEHGEAFF; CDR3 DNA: TGTGCCAGCAGCTTAGGAGCCGAACATGGTGAAGCTTTCTTT
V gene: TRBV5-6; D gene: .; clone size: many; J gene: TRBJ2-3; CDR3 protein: CASSLWTVTPTSTDTQYF; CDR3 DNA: TGTGCCAGCAGCTTGTGGACAGTCACCCCCACTAGCACAGATACGCAGTATTTT
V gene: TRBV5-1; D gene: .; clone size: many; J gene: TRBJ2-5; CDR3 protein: CASSRDYQETQYF; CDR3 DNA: TGCGCCAGCAGTCGAGACTACCAAGAGACCCAGTACTTC
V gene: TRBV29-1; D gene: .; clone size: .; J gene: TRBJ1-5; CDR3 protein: CSVGGVSNQPHHF; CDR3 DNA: TGCAGCGTTGGCGGGGTGAGCAATCAGCCCCATCACTTT
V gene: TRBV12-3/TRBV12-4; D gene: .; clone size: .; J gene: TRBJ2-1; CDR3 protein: CASSRGRTQSF; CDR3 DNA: TGTGCCAGCAGTAGGGGTAGGACGCAGTCTTTC